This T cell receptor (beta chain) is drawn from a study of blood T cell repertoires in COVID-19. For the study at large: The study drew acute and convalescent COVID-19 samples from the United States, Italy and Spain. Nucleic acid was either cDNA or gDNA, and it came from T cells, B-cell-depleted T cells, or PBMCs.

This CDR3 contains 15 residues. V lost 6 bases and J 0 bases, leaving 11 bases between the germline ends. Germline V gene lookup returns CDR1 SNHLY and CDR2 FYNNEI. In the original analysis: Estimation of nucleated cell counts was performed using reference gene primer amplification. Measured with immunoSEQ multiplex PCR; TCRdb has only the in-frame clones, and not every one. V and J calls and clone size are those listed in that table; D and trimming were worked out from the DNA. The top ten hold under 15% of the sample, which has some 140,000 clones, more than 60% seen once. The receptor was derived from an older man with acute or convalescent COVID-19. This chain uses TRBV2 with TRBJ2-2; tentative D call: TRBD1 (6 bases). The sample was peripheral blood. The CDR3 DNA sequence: TGTGCCAGCAGCCGACAGGCTTCGAACACCGGGGAGCTGTTTTTT. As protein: CASSRQASNTGELFF.